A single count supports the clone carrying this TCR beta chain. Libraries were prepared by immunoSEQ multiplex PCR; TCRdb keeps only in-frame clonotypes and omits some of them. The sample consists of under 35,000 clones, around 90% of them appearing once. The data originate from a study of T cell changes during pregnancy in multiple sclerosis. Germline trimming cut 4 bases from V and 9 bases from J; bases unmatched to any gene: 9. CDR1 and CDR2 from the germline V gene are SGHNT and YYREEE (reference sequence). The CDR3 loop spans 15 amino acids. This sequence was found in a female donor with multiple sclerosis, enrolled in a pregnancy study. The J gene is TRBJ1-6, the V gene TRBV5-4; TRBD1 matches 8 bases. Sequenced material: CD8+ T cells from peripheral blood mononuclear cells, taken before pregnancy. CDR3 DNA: TGTGCCAGCAGCCGTTCGACAGGGGCCATTTCACCCCTCCACTTT. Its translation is CASSRSTGAISPLHF.